Below, 32 T cell receptor beta chains from the same sample are listed, as sequenced in a study of Graves' ophthalmopathy and Graves' hyperthyroidism. RNA transcripts yielded amplified TCR beta CDR3 regions. HTBI primers were employed in first-round RT-PCR, then a second-round multiplex PCR followed. TCRdb re-called the multiplex PCR reads with MiXCR, one entry per CDR3 protein. Counted here are hundreds of thousands of distinct CDR3 sequences, 13% to 15% occurring once; the ten biggest clones make up 8% to 10%. Sequenced: blood. The receptors stem from a woman in her 30s with Graves' ophthalmopathy.

The table lists this clonotype with many counts. The J gene is TRBJ1-5, the V gene TRBV24-1, with 12 bases that match TRBD1. J was trimmed by 2 bases and V by 4 bases; bases with no gene match: 2. CDR1 and CDR2 from the germline V gene are KGHDR and SFDVKD. The CDR3 is 16 residues long. The CDR3 region is CATSDGTGGGNQPQHF. The CDR3, as DNA: TGTGCCACCAGTGACGGGACAGGGGGCGGCAATCAGCCCCAGCATTTT.

This clonotype was detected many times. The rearrangement uses TRBV6-1 and TRBJ1-1; no reliable D call. CDR3 length equals 17 residues. The germline gives CDR1 MNHNS, CDR2 SASEGT. V shed 1 base and J shed 4 bases, with 19 bases lying between them. CDR3 coding DNA: TGTGCCAGCAGTGAAGTCTGGGAGGGCATTGGCGGCACTGAAGCTTTCTTT. It specifies CASSEVWEGIGGTEAFF.

This clonotype occurred many times. The J gene is TRBJ2-7, the V gene TRBV12-3 or TRBV12-4; TRBD2 matches 12 bases. Trimming at V came to 5 bases and at J to 0 bases, leaving 5 bases not matched to a gene. The CDR3 sequence is 16 residues long. The CDR3 coding sequence is TGTGCCAGCAGTCCAGGACTAGCGGGAATCTCCTACGAGCAGTACTTC. Encoded protein: CASSPGLAGISYEQYF.

The rearrangement uses TRBV5-1 and TRBJ2-7; no firm D call. The germline V gene encodes CDR1 SGHRS and CDR2 YFSETQ. CDR3 length equals 16 residues. The V gene lost 4 bases and the J gene lost 3 bases, with 20 bases spanning the gap. In DNA, the CDR3 is TGCGCCAGCAGCCCCGCGGAATTGGGCCTAGGCTACGAGCAGTACTTC. Amino acid sequence: CASSPAELGLGYEQYF.

V usage is TRBV14 and J usage is TRBJ1-6; D gene uncertain. V lost 1 base and J lost 10, with 8 bases in between. The CDR3 covers 13 residues. Looked up from germline, CDR1 is SGHDN and CDR2 is FVKESK. CDR3 residues: CASSQAGSSPLHF. The CDR3 bases are TGTGCCAGCAGCCAAGCTGGCTCCTCACCCCTCCACTTT.

This clonotype turned up a few times. The rearrangement links TRBV30 to TRBJ1-2, with TRBD1 matching 12 bases. The CDR3 totals 14 residues. V shed 3 bases, J shed 6 bases, and the junction held 5 bases outside the gene matches. Germline loops: CDR1 GTSNPN, CDR2 SVGIG (reference sequence). The CDR3 reads CAWSPGTGGDGYTF. CDR3 nucleotides: TGTGCCTGGAGCCCCGGGACAGGGGGCGATGGCTACACCTTC.

This clonotype was detected ten times or more. This chain joins TRBV20-1 and TRBJ1-5; D not resolved. CDR1 is DFQATT, CDR2 SNEGSKA, per germline (reference sequence). The V and J ends lost 5 bases and 4 bases respectively, with 15 bases between them. This CDR3 contains 14 residues. The CDR3 here is CSASGPSENQPQHF. CDR3 bases: TGCAGTGCTTCCGGGCCCAGCGAGAATCAGCCCCAGCATTTT.

Only one count was recorded for this clonotype. The genes are TRBV7-2 and TRBJ1-2; tentatively, D is TRBD1 (5 bases). The germline CDR1 and CDR2 sequences are SGHTA and FQGNSA. The CDR3 length is 14 residues. Between the trimmed V and J ends, which lost 2 bases and 5 bases, there was a span of 12 bases. Here the CDR3 DNA reads TGTGCCAGCAGCTTAACGGGGCCTCTGTATGGCTACACCTTC. Translation gives CASSLTGPLYGYTF.

This clonotype occurred many times. J is TRBJ1-2 and V is TRBV6-5; D possibly corresponds to TRBD1 (5 bases). V shed 0 bases and J shed 3 bases, with 11 bases lying between them. The germline CDR1 and CDR2 sequences are MNHEY and SVGAGI. The CDR3 spans 15 residues. The CDR3 loop is CASSYSGPTHYGYTF. The CDR3 nucleotides read TGTGCCAGCAGTTACTCGGGGCCTACTCACTATGGCTACACCTTC.

This chain links TRBV10-3 with TRBJ1-1; D is ambiguous. The germline V gene has CDR1 ENHRY and CDR2 SYGVKD. The CDR3 covers 13 residues. Deletions cut 11 bases from V and 0 bases from J, with 13 bases between. CDR3 sequence: CAFSPGLNTEAFF. CDR3 DNA: TGTGCCTTCTCGCCGGGATTGAACACTGAAGCTTTCTTT.

This clonotype was observed many times. The gene calls are TRBV6-1 and TRBJ2-2; the D call may be TRBD1 or TRBD2 (6 bases each). CDR3 length: 12 residues. Per the germline V gene, CDR1 is MNHNS and CDR2 is SASEGT. The germline V and J ends were trimmed by 6 bases and 13 bases, with 15 bases remaining between them. The CDR3 sequence is CASRVEGGRLFF. In nucleotides, the CDR3 is TGTGCCAGCAGAGTCGAGGGGGGAAGGCTGTTTTTT.

This clonotype showed up many times. This chain connects TRBV6-1 to TRBJ1-1; maybe TRBD1 (5 bases). The CDR3 is 14 amino acids. Germline V lookup: CDR1 MNHNS, CDR2 SASEGT. Between the trimmed V and J ends, which lost 8 bases and 4 bases, there was a span of 17 bases. CDR3 bases: TGTGCCAGCTCCAGAGGGCTTAGGGGCACTGAAGCTTTCTTT. Its translation: CASSRGLRGTEAFF.

This clonotype was seen repeatedly, ten times or more. The rearrangement links TRBV2 to TRBJ2-5, with 8 bases fitting TRBD2. The CDR3 is made up of 14 amino acids. Per the germline V gene, CDR1 is SNHLY and CDR2 is FYNNEI. V was pared by 7 bases and J by 5 bases, with 9 bases of the junction left unmatched. DNA of the CDR3: TGTGCCAGCAATCCCCCGGGGGGGCCGGAGACCCAGTACTTC. This codes for CASNPPGGPETQYF.

In its sample, this clonotype was seen many times. The chain employs TRBV20-1 and TRBJ2-7, with no clear D. Trimming took off 5 bases at V and 0 bases at J, with 8 bases between the two ends. The CDR3 consists of 12 residues. Germline lookup yields CDR1 DFQATT and CDR2 SNEGSKA (reference sequence). The CDR3 sequence is CSADKSSYEQYF. CDR3 coding DNA: TGCAGTGCTGACAAGAGCTCCTACGAGCAGTACTTC.

This clonotype was seen repeatedly, ten times or more. The chain has TRBV12-3 or TRBV12-4 and TRBJ1-2, with D possibly TRBD1 on 5 matching bases. This CDR3 is built from 14 residues. V was shortened by 2 bases and J by 7 bases, with 14 bases between the two germline ends. The CDR3 region has the DNA TGTGCCAGCAGTTTATGGTCCGGGGCAGGTGGCTACACCTTC. It is translated as CASSLWSGAGGYTF.

Many counts were recorded for this clonotype. The chain has TRBV29-1 and TRBJ2-5; TRBD1 matches 12 bases. The germline V gene has CDR1 SQVTM and CDR2 ANQGSEA. Trimming removed 6 bases from V and 4 bases from J; junction bases left unmatched: 9. The CDR3 totals 15 residues. DNA for the CDR3: TGCAGCGTGCCCCGGGACAGGGGGCGGCGAGAGACCCAGTACTTC. Translation gives CSVPRDRGRRETQYF.

This clonotype was found many times. V is TRBV12-3 or TRBV12-4 and J is TRBJ2-2; possibly TRBD1 for D (5 bases). Deletions cut 3 bases from V and 5 bases from J, with 10 bases between. This CDR3 region has 14 residues. The CDR3 nucleotides read TGTGCCAGCAGTTTCCCAGGGTATACCGGGGAGCTGTTTTTT. The encoded protein is CASSFPGYTGELFF.

A word on this clonotype: The CDR3 does not end in the conserved phenylalanine or tryptophan, so this is likely a read error. V gene TRBV7-2 combines with J gene TRBJ1-1; 7 nucleotides match TRBD1. Germline V lookup: CDR1 SGHTA, CDR2 FQGNSA. There are 13 residues in the CDR3. V shed 4 bases and J 2 bases; nucleotides not matched to a gene: 1. The CDR3 DNA follows: TGTGCCAGCAGCTGGACAGGTAACACTGAAGCTTTCTCT. This encodes CASSWTGNTEAFS.

This clonotype appeared many times. The chain couples TRBV5-1 to TRBJ2-7; TRBD2 might be the D (5 bases). The CDR3 is 14 residues long. Trimming took 0 bases from V and 5 from J, leaving 12 bases between them. The germline V gene encodes CDR1 SGHRS and CDR2 YFSETQ. In nucleotides, the CDR3 is TGCGCCAGCAGCTTGGCTGCTGGGGAGCACGAGCAGTACTTC. Its translation: CASSLAAGEHEQYF.

This clonotype has just a few counts. The genes are TRBV11-2 and TRBJ2-7, with 7 bases that match TRBD1. V lost 5 bases, J lost 3 bases, and 10 bases stayed unmatched. The CDR3 sequence is 15 residues long. The germline V gene encodes CDR1 SGHAT and CDR2 FQNNGV. CDR3 sequence reads: CASSPPQTGIYEQYF. In nucleotides, the CDR3 is TGTGCCAGCAGCCCCCCCCAGACAGGGATCTACGAGCAGTACTTC.

This clonotype was seen more than once but under ten times. The gene calls are TRBV5-1 and TRBJ2-7; 10 bases are shared with TRBD2. This CDR3 has 14 residues. The V segment lost 7 bases and the J segment 1 base; nucleotides outside the gene matches: 5. Germline V gene data show CDR1 as SGHRS and CDR2 as YFSETQ. CDR3 sequence reads: CASSGTSASYEQYF. The CDR3 DNA reads as TGCGCCAGCTCCGGGACTAGCGCTTCCTACGAGCAGTACTTC. The variable domain in full, with the rest retrieved from reference TRBV5-1 and TRBJ2-7, is KAGVTQTPRYLIKTRGQQVTLSCSPISGHRSVSWYQQTPGQGLQFLFEYFSETQRNKGNFPGRFSGRQFSNSRSEMNVSTLELGDSALYLCASSGTSASYEQYFGPGTRLTVT.

This clonotype was counted ten times or more. This chain connects TRBV6-5 to TRBJ2-7; the match to TRBD2 covers 10 bases. The CDR3 runs to 17 residues. Germline loops: CDR1 MNHEY, CDR2 SVGAGI. Unmatched junction bases numbered 16, after V lost 6 bases and J lost 5 bases. CDR3 protein: CASSGLAGGLNWDEQYF. The CDR3 nucleotides read TGTGCCAGCAGCGGATTAGCGGGAGGACTTAATTGGGACGAGCAGTACTTC.

This clonotype was detected ten times or more. The chain links TRBV6-2 or TRBV6-3 to TRBJ2-7; D uncertain. The CDR3 has 12 residues. Per the germline V gene, CDR1 is MNHEY and CDR2 is SVGEGT. V lost 2 bases and J lost 6, with 8 bases in between. In DNA, the CDR3 is TGTGCCAGCAGTTACACCCCCGCCGAGCAGTACTTC. Translated: CASSYTPAEQYF.

This clonotype was counted at least ten times. V usage is TRBV6-1 and J usage is TRBJ1-6; a possible D gene is TRBD1 (5 bases). From germline, CDR1 is MNHNS and CDR2 SASEGT. V was trimmed by 2 bases and J by 12 bases, leaving 11 bases between them. This CDR3 has 13 amino acids. CDR3 sequence: CASSESRGVPLHF. In DNA form, the CDR3 reads TGTGCCAGCAGTGAATCACGGGGGGTACCCCTCCACTTT.

This clonotype appeared many times. V gene TRBV19 combines with J gene TRBJ1-1; unclear D gene. CDR1 is LNHDA, CDR2 SQIVND, per germline (reference sequence). V lost 3 bases, J lost 12 bases, and 14 bases lay in between. The CDR3 runs 12 residues. The CDR3 DNA is TGTGCCAGTAGTATCTCCACCGAGTTAACTTTCTTT. Translated: CASSISTELTFF.

The table lists this clonotype with many counts. In nucleotides, the CDR3 is TGCGCCAGCAGCCAACCTACAGGGGGGTTCTACGAGCAGTACTTC. Amino acid sequence: CASSQPTGGFYEQYF. V usage is TRBV4-1 and J usage is TRBJ2-7; 8 nucleotides align to TRBD1. This CDR3 comprises 15 residues. CDR1 is MGHRA and CDR2 is YSYEKL in the germline V gene. The V gene end was trimmed by 2 bases and the J gene end by 3 bases; junction bases not matched to a gene: 6.

The table lists this clonotype with many counts. The chain joins TRBV24-1 to TRBJ2-7, with TRBD2 matching over 11 bases. The CDR3 is 18 residues long. Losses at the gene ends were 4 bases for V and 2 bases for J; bases not matched to a gene: 12. Germline CDR1 and CDR2: KGHDR and SFDVKD. CDR3 sequence reads: CATSDRGDVAGGPYEQYF. The CDR3 DNA sequence: TGTGCCACCAGTGACCGCGGGGATGTAGCGGGAGGGCCCTACGAGCAGTACTTC.

This clonotype has ten or more counts. The rearrangement uses TRBV6-5 and TRBJ1-1, with 8 nucleotides matching TRBD1. Germline-derived CDR1 and CDR2 are MNHEY and SVGAGI. The CDR3 spans 14 residues. Trimming removed 2 bases from V and 10 bases from J; junction bases left unmatched: 9. CDR3 loop: CASSYPIPGGIAFF. The CDR3 DNA is TGTGCCAGCAGTTACCCTATCCCAGGGGGCATAGCTTTCTTT.

This clonotype has ten or more counts. This chain joins TRBV12-3 or TRBV12-4 and TRBJ1-6; possibly TRBD1 for D (5 bases). Trimming removed 4 bases at V and 15 bases at J, with 10 bases between. This CDR3 is built from 11 residues. The chain's CDR3 is CASSSGTVLHF. CDR3 in DNA: TGTGCCAGCAGTTCCGGGACCGTCCTCCACTTT.

This clonotype was counted many times. The rearrangement links TRBV6-1 to TRBJ1-1; 9 bases are a match to TRBD1. Germline values: CDR1 MNHNS, CDR2 SASEGT. Trimming took 4 bases from V and 1 from J; bases not matched to a gene: 4. The CDR3 extends over 15 amino acids. The CDR3 coding sequence is TGTGCCAGCAGTGCCCGACAGGGGGGGAACACTGAAGCTTTCTTT. Translated, it gives CASSARQGGNTEAFF.

This clonotype was counted at least ten times. This sequence joins TRBV18 and TRBJ2-7, with D uncertain. V was pared by 1 base and J by 6 bases, with 7 bases between. Germline V gene lookup returns CDR1 KGHSH and CDR2 LQKENI. CDR3 length: 12 amino acids. The DNA for the CDR3 is TGTGCCAGCTCACCACAGCTCGGCGAGCAGTACTTC. Translating it yields CASSPQLGEQYF. The variable domain in full, with the rest retrieved from reference TRBV18 and TRBJ2-7, is NAGVMQNPRHLVRRRGQEARLRCSPMKGHSHVYWYRQLPEEGLKFMVYLQKENIIDESGMPKERFSAEFPKEGPSILRIQQVVRGDSAAYFCASSPQLGEQYFGPGTRLTVT.

This clonotype turned up a few times. Compared with germline, one end of the junction differs, possibly owing to a read error. This chain joins TRBV5-1 and TRBJ2-4; maybe TRBD1 (8 bases). The CDR3 covers 16 residues. Germline assignment: CDR1 SGHRS and CDR2 YFSETQ. The CDR3: CASSPGQGGGKYIKYF. The CDR3, as DNA: TGCGCCAGCAGCCCTGGACAGGGAGGGGGTAAATACATTAAGTACTTC.